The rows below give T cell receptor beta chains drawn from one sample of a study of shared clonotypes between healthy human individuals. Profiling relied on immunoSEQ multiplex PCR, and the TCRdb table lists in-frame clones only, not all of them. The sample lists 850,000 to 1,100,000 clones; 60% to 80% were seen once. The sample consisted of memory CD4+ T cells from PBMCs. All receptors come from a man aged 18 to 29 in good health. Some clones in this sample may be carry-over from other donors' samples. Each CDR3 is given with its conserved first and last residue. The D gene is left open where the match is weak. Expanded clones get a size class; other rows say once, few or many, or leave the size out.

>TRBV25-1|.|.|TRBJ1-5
TGTGCCAGCAGTGAATGGGGCGATCAGCCCCAGCATTTT
CASSEWGDQPQHF
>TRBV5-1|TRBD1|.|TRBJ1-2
TGCGCCAGCAGCGCCGGGACAGGCTACGGCTATGGCTACACCTTC
CASSAGTGYGYGYTF
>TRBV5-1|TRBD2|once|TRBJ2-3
TGCGCCAGCACCCTTAGCGGGAGGAGCACAGATACGCAGTATTTT
CASTLSGRSTDTQYF
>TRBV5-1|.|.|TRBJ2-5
TGCGCCAGCAGCTTGTTCCTCGGGGTCGAGGAGACCCAGTACTTC
CASSLFLGVEETQYF
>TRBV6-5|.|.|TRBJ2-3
TGTGCCAGCAGTCACCCCTTTGATCGTACGCAGTATTTT
CASSHPFDRTQYF
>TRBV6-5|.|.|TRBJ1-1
TGTGCCAGCCGGAGGAACGATAAAGCTTTCTTT
CASRRNDKAFF
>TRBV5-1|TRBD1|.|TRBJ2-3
TGCGCCAGCAGCTCCCGGACAGGGGGGGATACGCAGTATTTT
CASSSRTGGDTQYF
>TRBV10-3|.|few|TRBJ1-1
TGTGCCATCGCCGGGACACCCTCGAACACTGAAGCTTTCTTT
CAIAGTPSNTEAFF
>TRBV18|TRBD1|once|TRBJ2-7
TGTGCCAGCTCACCTCAAGGAGCTGACCGGGACAGGGGCTACGAGCAGTACTTC
CASSPQGADRDRGYEQYF
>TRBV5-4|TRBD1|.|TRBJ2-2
TGTGCCAGCAGCCCAGGGGGCGGCGGCGGGGAGCTGTTTTTT
CASSPGGGGGELFF
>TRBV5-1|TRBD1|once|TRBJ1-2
TGCGCCAGCAGCCGGGGGCGAAAAACGGGACAGGGTGTGTTTGGCTACACCTTC
CASSRGRKTGQGVFGYTF
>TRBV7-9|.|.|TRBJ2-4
TGTGCCAGCAGCTTCGCAAACATTCAGTACTTC
CASSFANIQYF
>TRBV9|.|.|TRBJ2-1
TGTGCCAGCAGCGCAGGAACCGACTCCTACAATGAGCAGTTCTTC
CASSAGTDSYNEQFF
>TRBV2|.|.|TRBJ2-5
TGTGCCAGCAGTGGCCAGGGGGAGACCCAGTACTTC
CASSGQGETQYF
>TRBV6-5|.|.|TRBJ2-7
TGTGCCAGCAGTTACTCGGGGAGGAGTTACGAGCAGTACTTC
CASSYSGRSYEQYF
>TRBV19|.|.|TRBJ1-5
TGTGCCAGTAGTCCCCTTCGGGGGGCGAAAGATCAGCCCCAGCATTTT
CASSPLRGAKDQPQHF
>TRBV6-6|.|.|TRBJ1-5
TGTGCCACCCGCCGGGACCTTAGCAATCAGCCCCAGCATTTT
CATRRDLSNQPQHF
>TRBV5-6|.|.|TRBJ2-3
TGTGCCAGCAGTGCAGGGGTCCCCACGCAGTATTTT
CASSAGVPTQYF
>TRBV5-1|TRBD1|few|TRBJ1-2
TGCGCCAGCAGACAGGGGCCGGACTACTATGGCTACACCTTC
CASRQGPDYYGYTF
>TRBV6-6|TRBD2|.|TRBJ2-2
TGTGCCAGCAGTTACGAAGGACTAGTGGGCACCGGGGAGCTGTTTTTT
CASSYEGLVGTGELFF
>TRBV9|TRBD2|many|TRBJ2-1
TGTGCCAGCAGCGGCCTAGCGGTTCCTTACAATGAGCAGTTCTTC
CASSGLAVPYNEQFF
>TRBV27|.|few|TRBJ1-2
TGTGCCAGCAGTACCGCAGGGGCGCGGGGTTATGGCTACACCTTC
CASSTAGARGYGYTF
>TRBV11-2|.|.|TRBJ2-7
TGTGCCAGCAGCTTCGGGACGGCTACGAGCTCCTACGAGCAGTACTTC
CASSFGTATSSYEQYF
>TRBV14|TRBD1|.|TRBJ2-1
TGTGCCAGCAGCCAGAGACAGGGGGCCATTTACAATGAGCAGTTCTTC
CASSQRQGAIYNEQFF
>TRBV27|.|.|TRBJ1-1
TGTGCCAGCAGTCCCGGGACCTCCCCGCTGAACACTGAAGCTTTCTTT
CASSPGTSPLNTEAFF
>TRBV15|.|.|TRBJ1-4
TGTGCCACCAGCAGAGATGCACAGGTTAATGAAAAACTGTTTTTT
CATSRDAQVNEKLFF
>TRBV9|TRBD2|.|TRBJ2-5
TGTGCCAGCAGTTCGACTAGCGGGCCAAGGCAGACCCAGTACTTC
CASSSTSGPRQTQYF
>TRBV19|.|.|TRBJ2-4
TGTGCCAGTAGTATAGGGGACCGGGACTTGTCCAAAAACATTCAGTACTTC
CASSIGDRDLSKNIQYF
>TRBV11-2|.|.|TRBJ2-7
TGTGCCAGCAGCCCCGTTGGACAACGCTACGAGCAGTACTTC
CASSPVGQRYEQYF
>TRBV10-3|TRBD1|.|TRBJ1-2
TGTGCCATCAGACCGAGACAGGGAGAGTATGGCTACACCTTC
CAIRPRQGEYGYTF
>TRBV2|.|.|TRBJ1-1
TGTGCCAGCAGTGAAGTCCGGGGAGCTCTGTCCCACACTGAAGCTTTCTTT
CASSEVRGALSHTEAFF
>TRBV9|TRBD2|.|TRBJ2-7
TGTGCCAGCAGCGCTAGCGGTCGCGAGCAGTACTTC
CASSASGREQYF
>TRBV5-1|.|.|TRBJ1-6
TGCGCCAGCAGCTTGGACAGAAATAATTCACCCCTCCACTTT
CASSLDRNNSPLHF
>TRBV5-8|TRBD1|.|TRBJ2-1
TGTGCCAGCAGCAGGGGGCTAGCCGGTGAGCAGTTCTTC
CASSRGLAGEQFF
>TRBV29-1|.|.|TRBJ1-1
TGCAGCGTTCCATGGGCAGGGCAGGGCACTGAAGCTTTCTTT
CSVPWAGQGTEAFF
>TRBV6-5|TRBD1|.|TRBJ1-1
TGTGCCAGCAGTCCCCTGACAGGGGGAACTGAAGCTTTCTTT
CASSPLTGGTEAFF
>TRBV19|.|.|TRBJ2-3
TGTGCCAGTACTCAGGCTCCGAGGGGAGATACGCAGTATTTT
CASTQAPRGDTQYF
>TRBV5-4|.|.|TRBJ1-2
TGTGCCAGCAGCTTGCGGACGTCATCGATCTATGGCTACACCTTC
CASSLRTSSIYGYTF
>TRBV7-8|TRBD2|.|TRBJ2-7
TGTGCCAGCAGCTACCTAGCGGGAGAGGAAGGCGAGCAGTACTTC
CASSYLAGEEGEQYF
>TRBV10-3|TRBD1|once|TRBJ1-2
TGTGCCATCAGTGCTGGGACAGGACGCGGCTACACCTTC
CAISAGTGRGYTF
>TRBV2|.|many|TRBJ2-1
TGTGCCAGCAGCTCACTCCCCAGCTCCTACAATGAGCAGTTCTTC
CASSSLPSSYNEQFF
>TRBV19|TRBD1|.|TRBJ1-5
TGTGCCAGTAGTTCGACAGGGGGGGCCAATCAGCCCCAGCATTTT
CASSSTGGANQPQHF
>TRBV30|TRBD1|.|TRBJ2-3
TGTGCCTGGAGTGTAGGACAGGGGAAAGATACGCAGTATTTT
CAWSVGQGKDTQYF
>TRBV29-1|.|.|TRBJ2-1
TGCAGCGTCTCTAGGGTCGCCTACAATGAGCAGTTCTTC
CSVSRVAYNEQFF
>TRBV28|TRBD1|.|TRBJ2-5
TGTGCCAGCAGGCTGACAGGGGGGCAAGAGACCCAGTACTTC
CASRLTGGQETQYF
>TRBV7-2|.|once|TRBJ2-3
TGCGCCAGCAGCTATAGCGCAGATACGCAGTATTTT
CASSYSADTQYF
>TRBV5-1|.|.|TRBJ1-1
TGCGCCAGCAGCTTGAACTCCGGGCTCGGAACTGAAGCTTTCTTT
CASSLNSGLGTEAFF
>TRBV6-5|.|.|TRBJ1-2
TGTGCCAGCAGGACCGACGTAAAAGGCTACACCTTC
CASRTDVKGYTF
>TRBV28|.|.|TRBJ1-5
TGTGCCAGCAGGGGGGGGGCTATGGGCAATCAGCCCCAGCATTTT
CASRGGAMGNQPQHF
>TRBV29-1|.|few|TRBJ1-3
TGCAGCGTTGGCCAGGGTTTTGCTGGAAACACCATATATTTT
CSVGQGFAGNTIYF
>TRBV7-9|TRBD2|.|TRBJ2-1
TGTGCCAGCAGCCCCACGGGGATCCCTAGCGGATCCTACAATGAGCAGTTCTTC
CASSPTGIPSGSYNEQFF
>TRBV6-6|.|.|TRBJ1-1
TGTGCCAGCAGTTGGGACAAAAACACTGAAGCTTTCTTT
CASSWDKNTEAFF
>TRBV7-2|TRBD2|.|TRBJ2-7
TGTGCCAGCAGCTTTGGGACTAGCGGGGAGCCCTACGAGCAGTACTTC
CASSFGTSGEPYEQYF
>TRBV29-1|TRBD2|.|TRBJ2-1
TGCAGCGTTGACCGGGAGGGATACAATGAGCAGTTCTTC
CSVDREGYNEQFF
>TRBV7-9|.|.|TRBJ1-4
TGTGCCAGCAGCTTAGCGCCCAGTAGTAATGAAAAACTGTTTTTT
CASSLAPSSNEKLFF
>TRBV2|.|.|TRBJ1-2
TGTGCCAGCGGCCAGGTTGTCTATGGCTACACCTTC
CASGQVVYGYTF
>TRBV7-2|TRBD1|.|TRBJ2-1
TGTGCCAGCAGCTTAGTGGGACAGTACAATGAGCAGTTCTTC
CASSLVGQYNEQFF
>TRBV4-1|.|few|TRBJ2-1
TGCGCCAGCAGCCCTCAACCAAATCAGGAGGGCGTACATAATGAGCAGTTCTTC
CASSPQPNQEGVHNEQFF